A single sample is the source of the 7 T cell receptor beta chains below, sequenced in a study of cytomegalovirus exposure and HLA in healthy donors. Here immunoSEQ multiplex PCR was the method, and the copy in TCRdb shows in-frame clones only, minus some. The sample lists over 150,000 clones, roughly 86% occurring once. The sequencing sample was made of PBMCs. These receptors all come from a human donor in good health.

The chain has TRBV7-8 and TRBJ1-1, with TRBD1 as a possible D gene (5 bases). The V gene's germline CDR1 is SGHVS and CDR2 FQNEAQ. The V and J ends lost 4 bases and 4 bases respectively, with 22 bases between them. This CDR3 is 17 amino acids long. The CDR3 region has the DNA TGTGCCAGCAGCTCCCCCCCCGGGGGGACCCCGATCACTGAAGCTTTCTTT. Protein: CASSSPPGGTPITEAFF.

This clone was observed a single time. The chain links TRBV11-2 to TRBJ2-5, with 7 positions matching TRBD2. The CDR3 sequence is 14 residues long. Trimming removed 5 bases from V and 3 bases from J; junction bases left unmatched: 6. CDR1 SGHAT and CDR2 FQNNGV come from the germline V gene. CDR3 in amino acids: CASSPGLGKETQYF. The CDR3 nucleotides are TGTGCCAGCAGCCCCGGACTAGGGAAAGAGACCCAGTACTTC.

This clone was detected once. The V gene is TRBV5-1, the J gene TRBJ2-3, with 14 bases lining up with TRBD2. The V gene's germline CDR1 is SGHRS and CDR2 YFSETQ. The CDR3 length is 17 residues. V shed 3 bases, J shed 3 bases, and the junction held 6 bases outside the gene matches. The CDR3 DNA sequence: TGCGCCAGCAGCTCGGGACTAGCGGGAGTCGGTACAGATACGCAGTATTTT. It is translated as CASSSGLAGVGTDTQYF. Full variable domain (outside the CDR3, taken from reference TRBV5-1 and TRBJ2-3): KAGVTQTPRYLIKTRGQQVTLSCSPISGHRSVSWYQQTPGQGLQFLFEYFSETQRNKGNFPGRFSGRQFSNSRSEMNVSTLELGDSALYLCASSSGLAGVGTDTQYFGPGTRLTVL.

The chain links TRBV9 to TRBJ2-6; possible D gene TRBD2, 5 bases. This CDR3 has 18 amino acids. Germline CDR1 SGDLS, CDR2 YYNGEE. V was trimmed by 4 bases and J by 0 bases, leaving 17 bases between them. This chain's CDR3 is CASSLARELLSGANVLTF. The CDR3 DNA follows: TGTGCCAGCAGCCTGGCCCGGGAACTTCTCTCTGGGGCCAACGTCCTGACTTTC.

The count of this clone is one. CDR3: CASSLAGRGETQYF. The CDR3 nucleotides read TGTGCCAGCAGCTTGGCAGGGAGGGGAGAGACCCAGTACTTC. The chain recombines TRBV5-6 with TRBJ2-5; 7 nucleotides agree with TRBD2. V shed 0 bases, J shed 4 bases, and the junction held 3 bases outside the gene matches. In germline, CDR1 is SGHDT, CDR2 YYEEEE. This CDR3 contains 14 residues.

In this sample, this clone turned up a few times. The chain's CDR3 is CASSDTVNYGYTF. The CDR3 DNA sequence: TGTGCCAGCAGCGATACAGTGAACTATGGCTACACCTTC. V and J are TRBV5-6 and TRBJ1-2; no definite D call. Trimming stripped 4 bases from V and 2 bases from J, with 9 bases between. Per germline, CDR1 SGHDT and CDR2 YYEEEE. The CDR3 is 13 residues long.

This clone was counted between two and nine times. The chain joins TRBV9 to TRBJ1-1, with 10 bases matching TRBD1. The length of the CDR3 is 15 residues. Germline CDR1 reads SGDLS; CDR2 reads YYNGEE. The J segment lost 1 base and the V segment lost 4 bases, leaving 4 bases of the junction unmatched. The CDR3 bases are TGTGCCAGCAGCTCCCGGGACAGGGGGAACACTGAAGCTTTCTTT. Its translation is CASSSRDRGNTEAFF.